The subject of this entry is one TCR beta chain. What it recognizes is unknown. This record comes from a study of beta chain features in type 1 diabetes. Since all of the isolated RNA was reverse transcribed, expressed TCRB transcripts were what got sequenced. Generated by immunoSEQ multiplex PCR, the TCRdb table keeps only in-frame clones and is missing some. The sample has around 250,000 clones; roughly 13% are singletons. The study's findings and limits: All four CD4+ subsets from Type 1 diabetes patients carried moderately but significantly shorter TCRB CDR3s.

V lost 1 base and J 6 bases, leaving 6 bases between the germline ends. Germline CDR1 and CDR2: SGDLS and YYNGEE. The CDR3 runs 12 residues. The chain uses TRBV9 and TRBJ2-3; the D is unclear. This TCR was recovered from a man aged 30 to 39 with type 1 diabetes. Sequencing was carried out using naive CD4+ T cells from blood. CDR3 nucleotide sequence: TGTGCCAGCAGCGTATTTTCGGATACGCAGTATTTT. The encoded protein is CASSVFSDTQYF.